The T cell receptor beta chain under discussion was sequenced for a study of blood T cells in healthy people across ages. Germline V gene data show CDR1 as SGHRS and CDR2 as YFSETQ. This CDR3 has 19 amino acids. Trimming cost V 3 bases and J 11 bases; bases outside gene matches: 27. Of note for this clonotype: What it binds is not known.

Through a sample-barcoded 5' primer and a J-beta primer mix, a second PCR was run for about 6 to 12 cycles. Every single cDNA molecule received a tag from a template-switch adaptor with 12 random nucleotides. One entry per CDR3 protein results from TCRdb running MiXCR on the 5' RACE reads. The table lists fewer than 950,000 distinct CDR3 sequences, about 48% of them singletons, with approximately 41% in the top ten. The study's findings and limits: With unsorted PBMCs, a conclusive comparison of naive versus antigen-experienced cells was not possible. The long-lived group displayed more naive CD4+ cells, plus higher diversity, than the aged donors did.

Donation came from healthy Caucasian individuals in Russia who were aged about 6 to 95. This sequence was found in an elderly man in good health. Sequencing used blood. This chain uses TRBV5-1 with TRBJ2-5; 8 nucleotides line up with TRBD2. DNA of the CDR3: TGCGCCAGCAGCTCTGGACTTGCGGGAGGCCCCTCACATTACAATGAGCAGTACTTC. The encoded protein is CASSSGLAGGPSHYNEQYF. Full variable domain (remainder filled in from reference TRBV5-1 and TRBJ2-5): KAGVTQTPRYLIKTRGQQVTLSCSPISGHRSVSWYQQTPGQGLQFLFEYFSETQRNKGNFPGRFSGRQFSNSRSEMNVSTLELGDSALYLCASSSGLAGGPSHYNEQYFGPGTRLLVL.